One sample yielded the 28 T cell receptor beta chains listed below, sequenced in a study of identical twins. From the 5' RACE reads, TCRdb called clonotypes with MiXCR, one entry per CDR3 protein. Of approximately 1.8 million distinct CDR3 sequences in the sample, under 35% were seen once. Sequencing was carried out using cord blood. These TCRs come from a newborn girl in good health.

The V and J genes are TRBV29-1 and TRBJ2-3, with D possibly matching TRBD2 (6 bases). The ends were cut back, 6 bases at V and 5 bases at J, with 12 bases in the middle. Germline V gene sequence: CDR1 SQVTM, CDR2 ANQGSEA. The length of the CDR3 is 12 residues. Here the CDR3 DNA reads TGCAGCGTCAGAACGGGGGTAGATACGCAGTATTTT. It is translated as CSVRTGVDTQYF.

This clonotype turned up a few times. In nucleotides, the CDR3 is TGTGCCAGCAGTCGCCACGATAGCAATCAGCCCCAGCATTTT. Protein: CASSRHDSNQPQHF. The chain is built from TRBV12-3 or TRBV12-4 and TRBJ1-5; D is unresolved. This CDR3 has 14 amino acids. V dropped 5 bases and J dropped 0 bases, with 8 bases sitting between them.

V and J are TRBV7-2 and TRBJ2-4, with a possible D match to TRBD2 (7 bases). The CDR3 covers 14 residues. Germline V gives CDR1 SGHTA, CDR2 FQGNSA. The ends were cut back, 5 bases at V and 9 bases at J, with 17 bases in the middle. CDR3 region: CASSGPGGGLIQYF. The DNA of the CDR3 is TGTGCCAGCAGCGGGCCTGGCGGGGGCCTCATTCAGTACTTC.

This clonotype has at least ten counts. The chain employs TRBV28 and TRBJ2-1; TRBD2 matches at 8 bases. This CDR3 comprises 13 residues. Germline V gene lookup returns CDR1 MDHEN and CDR2 SYDVKM. V trimming: 4 bases; J trimming: 7 bases; junction bases outside the gene matches: 3. The CDR3 spells CASSSSGSNEQFF. The CDR3 nucleotides are TGTGCCAGCAGTTCCAGCGGGAGTAATGAGCAGTTCTTC.

This clonotype was found a few times. The chain combines TRBV9 with TRBJ2-3, with D possibly matching TRBD1 (6 bases). With 1 base removed from V and 2 bases from J, the gap between germline ends came to 8 bases. This CDR3 spans 14 amino acids. Germline lookup yields CDR1 SGDLS and CDR2 YYNGEE. CDR3 sequence reads: CASSVRGITDTQYF. Written as DNA, the CDR3 is TGTGCCAGCAGCGTAAGGGGGATCACAGATACGCAGTATTTT.

This clonotype occurred a few times. This chain connects TRBV20-1 to TRBJ2-7; possible D gene TRBD2, 5 bases. The CDR3 contains 12 residues. The germline gives CDR1 DFQATT, CDR2 SNEGSKA (reference sequence). Trimming stripped 6 bases from V and 6 bases from J, with 15 bases between. The DNA of the CDR3 is TGCAGTGCGTATCGAACTAGTTCCGAGCAGTACTTC. Translation gives CSAYRTSSEQYF.

The CDR3 DNA reads as TGTGCCAGCAGCCGAGCGGGACTAGGCGAGCAGTTCTTC. This sequence encodes CASSRAGLGEQFF. V and J are TRBV4-2 and TRBJ2-1, with TRBD2 identical over 8 bases. After removal of 4 bases from V and 10 bases from J, the junction contained 6 bases not matched to a gene. This CDR3 comprises 13 residues. Germline V gene data show CDR1 as LGHNA and CDR2 as YNFKEQ.

This clonotype was seen repeatedly, ten times or more. At one boundary the junction diverges from the germline segment, which might be a read error. V and J are TRBV4-1 and TRBJ2-3; no definite D call. The CDR3 extends over 13 amino acids. Germline V gene lookup returns CDR1 MGHRA and CDR2 YSYEKL. The CDR3 spells CASSQPSTDTQYF. CDR3 bases: TGTGCCAGCAGCCAACCTAGCACAGATACGCAGTATTTT.

The chain links TRBV4-1 to TRBJ2-3; weak D call: TRBD2 (5 bases). The CDR3 loop spans 14 amino acids. The V gene's germline CDR1 is MGHRA and CDR2 YSYEKL. V lost 3 bases and J 2 bases, leaving 9 bases between the germline ends. The CDR3: CASSQKRFTDTQYF. CDR3 bases: TGCGCCAGCAGCCAGAAGCGGTTCACAGATACGCAGTATTTT.

Regarding this clonotype: The junction does not match germline at one end; this may be a read error. This chain uses TRBV18 with TRBJ2-2; 9 bases are a match to TRBD1. This CDR3 contains 19 residues. Germline CDR1 is KGHSH and CDR2 is LQKENI. DNA of the CDR3: TGCGCCTGCTCACTAATCCCGGGACAGGGACTGAAGAACACCGGGAAGCTGTTTTTT. This translates into CACSLIPGQGLKNTGKLFF.

The chain recombines TRBV5-1 with TRBJ2-7, with 10 nucleotides matching TRBD2. Per the germline V gene, CDR1 is SGHRS and CDR2 is YFSETQ. The CDR3 has 16 amino acids. Germline trimming cut 0 bases from V and 2 bases from J; bases unmatched to any gene: 5. CDR3 amino acids: CASSLGSGGATYEQYF. CDR3 sequence (DNA): TGCGCCAGCAGCTTGGGCAGCGGGGGGGCAACCTACGAGCAGTACTTC.

Written as DNA, the CDR3 is TGTGCCAGCAGCTTATTTTGGCAGGGCCAGGGGTTCAATGAGCAGTTCTTC. It specifies CASSLFWQGQGFNEQFF. The rearrangement uses TRBV13 and TRBJ2-1, with D possibly being TRBD1 (6 bases). CDR3 length: 17 residues. Germline loops: CDR1 PRHDT, CDR2 FYEKMQ (reference sequence). V was trimmed by 2 bases and J by 6 bases, leaving 20 bases between them. The full variable domain, rest sourced from reference TRBV13 and TRBJ2-1, is AAGVIQSPRHLIKEKRETATLKCYPIPRHDTVYWYQQGPGQDPQFLISFYEKMQSDKGSIPDRFSAQQFSDYHSELNMSSLELGDSALYFCASSLFWQGQGFNEQFFGPGTRLTVL.

The chain is built from TRBV5-4 and TRBJ2-7; D not resolved. Germline assignment: CDR1 SGHNT and CDR2 YYREEE (reference sequence). This CDR3 spans 15 amino acids. V was pared by 0 bases and J by 7 bases, with 17 bases between. The DNA for the CDR3 is TGTGCCAGCAGCTTGGGAAGGTCTAGTTCCAATGAGCAGTACTTC. Translating it yields CASSLGRSSSNEQYF.

The chain employs TRBV10-3 and TRBJ1-2; weak D call: TRBD1 (5 bases). Germline CDR1 reads ENHRY; CDR2 reads SYGVKD. The CDR3 has 12 amino acids. Trimming pared 5 bases from V and 6 bases from J, leaving 10 bases between. For the CDR3, the DNA is TGTGCCATCAGTCCGGGACTTCATGGCTACACCTTC. Residues: CAISPGLHGYTF.

This clonotype was counted once. One end of the junction is discordant with germline, which a read error may explain. The chain joins TRBV7-9 to TRBJ1-2, with a possible D match to TRBD1 (5 bases). This CDR3 is 11 amino acids long. Germline V gene lookup returns CDR1 SEHNR and CDR2 FQNEAQ (reference sequence). The CDR3 DNA reads TGTTCCAGCAGCACAGGAGGAGGCTACACCTTC. Amino acid sequence: CSSSTGGGYTF.

This clonotype was detected a few times. The chain has TRBV11-2 and TRBJ2-1; possibly TRBD2 for D (6 bases). The V end lost 6 bases, the J end lost 1 base, and 19 bases lay between the germline ends. The CDR3 length is 17 residues. Germline loops: CDR1 SGHAT, CDR2 FQNNGV. The chain's CDR3 is CASSLLERRESYNEQFF. The DNA of the CDR3 is TGTGCCAGCAGTCTTCTTGAACGCCGGGAGTCCTACAATGAGCAGTTCTTC.

The CDR3 reads CASSESGLNTGELFF. As DNA, the CDR3 is TGCGCCAGCAGTGAGTCTGGACTTAACACCGGGGAGCTGTTTTTT. The rearrangement links TRBV10-2 to TRBJ2-2, with D perhaps matching TRBD2 (5 bases). This CDR3 is 15 amino acids long. V lost 0 bases and J 2 bases, leaving 7 bases between the germline ends. Germline values: CDR1 WSHSY, CDR2 SAAADI.

This clonotype has just a few counts. The chain couples TRBV5-1 to TRBJ2-5, with D perhaps matching TRBD2 (6 bases). The CDR3 has 15 amino acids. Trimming pared 0 bases from V and 1 base from J, leaving 10 bases between. Germline V gene data show CDR1 as SGHRS and CDR2 as YFSETQ. In DNA, the CDR3 is TGCGCCAGCAGCTTGGCCCTGGGGGGCCAAGAGACCCAGTACTTC. Encoded protein: CASSLALGGQETQYF.

CDR3 in amino acids: CATSVTGEETQYF. In DNA form, the CDR3 reads TGTGCCACCAGTGTAACAGGGGAAGAGACCCAGTACTTC. The chain uses TRBV24-1 and TRBJ2-5; 7 bases fit TRBD1. The CDR3 is 13 amino acids. Trimming at V came to 5 bases and at J to 3 bases, leaving 2 bases not matched to a gene. Germline CDR1 reads KGHDR; CDR2 reads SFDVKD.

This clonotype was observed at least ten times. The V gene is TRBV10-3, the J gene TRBJ2-7; D is unclear. Germline V gene data show CDR1 as ENHRY and CDR2 as SYGVKD. This CDR3 has 12 residues. The V and J ends lost 3 bases and 1 base respectively, with 4 bases between them. CDR3 coding DNA: TGTGCCATCAGTGACAGATCCTACGAGCAGTACTTC. Translation: CAISDRSYEQYF.

The rearrangement joins TRBV6-1 to TRBJ1-2, with a possible D match to TRBD1 (6 bases). The CDR3 loop spans 15 amino acids. Per the germline V gene, CDR1 is MNHNS and CDR2 is SASEGT. V was clipped by 5 bases and J by 4 bases, with 17 bases between them. CDR3 coding DNA: TGTGCCAGCAGTTCCCAAAGGGGACACGGCTATGGCTACACCTTC. This encodes CASSSQRGHGYGYTF.

This clonotype was counted between two and nine times. V and J are TRBV6-6 and TRBJ1-1; D is perhaps TRBD1 (5 bases). V was shortened by 5 bases and J by 5 bases, with 12 bases between the two germline ends. The germline V gene has CDR1 MNHNY and CDR2 SVGAGI (reference sequence). The CDR3 contains 13 residues. CDR3 DNA: TGTGCCAGCAGTCAGACAGAGAGGACTGAAGCTTTCTTT. Translated, it gives CASSQTERTEAFF.

This clonotype was found a few times. The rearrangement uses TRBV10-3 and TRBJ2-7, with TRBD1 as a possible D gene (7 bases). This CDR3 spans 14 amino acids. V lost 7 bases and J 4 bases, leaving 17 bases between the germline ends. The germline V gene encodes CDR1 ENHRY and CDR2 SYGVKD. The CDR3 is CAITPTGRGYEQYF. CDR3 DNA: TGTGCCATCACCCCGACAGGGCGGGGTTACGAGCAGTACTTC.

This clonotype has a handful of counts. V is TRBV24-1 and J is TRBJ2-1; D perhaps matches TRBD2 (6 bases). Germline V gene data show CDR1 as KGHDR and CDR2 as SFDVKD. Between the trimmed V and J ends, which lost 3 bases and 0 bases, there was a span of 11 bases. This CDR3 is built from 16 residues. For the CDR3, the DNA is TGTGCCACCAGTGATCAAGCGGGTAGCTCCTACAATGAGCAGTTCTTC. It is translated as CATSDQAGSSYNEQFF.

The chain links TRBV5-1 to TRBJ1-6; unclear D gene. This CDR3 is built from 15 residues. Germline CDR1 SGHRS, CDR2 YFSETQ. Trimming cost V 0 bases and J 5 bases, with 9 bases left between them. The CDR3 protein is CASSLVSGHNSPLHF. CDR3 sequence (DNA): TGCGCCAGCAGCTTGGTATCAGGTCATAATTCACCCCTCCACTTT. Full variable domain (outside the CDR3, taken from reference TRBV5-1 and TRBJ1-6): KAGVTQTPRYLIKTRGQQVTLSCSPISGHRSVSWYQQTPGQGLQFLFEYFSETQRNKGNFPGRFSGRQFSNSRSEMNVSTLELGDSALYLCASSLVSGHNSPLHFGNGTRLTVT.

The chain combines TRBV21-1 with TRBJ1-5; TRBD1, the D gene given by the table, was not confirmed from the DNA. TRBV21-1 is a pseudogene. The CDR3 totals 16 residues. In DNA, the CDR3 is TGTGCCAGCAGCAAAGCGGTTGGGACACCCAATCAGCCCCAGCATTTT. It translates to CASSKAVGTPNQPQHF.

This clonotype was detected a few times. The CDR3 protein is CASSPLDRAEQYF. The DNA of the CDR3 is TGTGCCAGCTCACCCTTGGATAGGGCCGAGCAGTACTTC. J is TRBJ2-7 and V is TRBV18; D is ambiguous. The germline V gene encodes CDR1 KGHSH and CDR2 LQKENI. Deletions cut 3 bases from V and 6 bases from J, with 12 bases between. The CDR3 loop spans 13 amino acids.

In its sample, this clonotype was seen a few times. The genes are TRBV20-1 and TRBJ2-1, with 11 bases matching TRBD2. V lost 0 bases and J lost 8; bases outside the gene matches: 9. The CDR3 contains 16 residues. The germline V gene encodes CDR1 DFQATT and CDR2 SNEGSKA (reference sequence). The CDR3 bases are TGCAGTGCTAGAGATCGAACTAGCGGGAGTGCCCATGAGCAGTTCTTC. Translating it yields CSARDRTSGSAHEQFF.